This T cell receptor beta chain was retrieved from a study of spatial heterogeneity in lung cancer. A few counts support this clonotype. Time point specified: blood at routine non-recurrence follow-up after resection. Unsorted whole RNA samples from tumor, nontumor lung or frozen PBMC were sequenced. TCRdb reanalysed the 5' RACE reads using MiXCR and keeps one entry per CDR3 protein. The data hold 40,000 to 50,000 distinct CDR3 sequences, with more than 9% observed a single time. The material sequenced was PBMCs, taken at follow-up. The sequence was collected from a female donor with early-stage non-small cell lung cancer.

The CDR3 sequence is CSGGLAGVETQYF. The CDR3 bases are TGCAGTGGAGGACTAGCGGGGGTGGAGACCCAGTACTTC. This sequence joins TRBV20-1 and TRBJ2-5, with TRBD2 matching 13 bases. Trimming cost V 7 bases and J 5 bases; bases outside gene matches: 4. CDR1 is DFQATT, CDR2 SNEGSKA, per germline (reference sequence). This CDR3 has 13 amino acids.